This TCR beta chain was recovered during a study of spatial heterogeneity in lung cancer. A unique molecular identifier was carried by every single TCR cDNA molecule. TCRdb called the 5' RACE reads again in MiXCR, with one record for every CDR3 protein. Counted here are roughly 48,000 distinct CDR3 sequences, around 5.2% occurring once; the ten biggest clones make up 11%. The sample's time point: sample taken at primary tumor resection. Sequencing was performed on whole RNA extracted from tumor and nontumor lung tissue, or from frozen PBMC, and the material was left unsorted. There were 70 to 80 donors, all of them untreated patients with early-stage non-small cell lung cancer. The CDR3 consists of 14 residues. After removal of 5 bases from V and 4 bases from J, the junction contained 2 bases not matched to a gene. Ten or more counts support this clonotype.

This TCR was recovered from a male donor with early-stage non-small cell lung cancer. Sequences were derived from PBMCs, sampled at surgery. The chain uses TRBV12-3 or TRBV12-4 and TRBJ1-6; 7 nucleotides match TRBD1. The CDR3 DNA reads as TGTGCCAGCAGTCTGGGACAGTATAATTCACCCCTCCACTTT. It codes for CASSLGQYNSPLHF.